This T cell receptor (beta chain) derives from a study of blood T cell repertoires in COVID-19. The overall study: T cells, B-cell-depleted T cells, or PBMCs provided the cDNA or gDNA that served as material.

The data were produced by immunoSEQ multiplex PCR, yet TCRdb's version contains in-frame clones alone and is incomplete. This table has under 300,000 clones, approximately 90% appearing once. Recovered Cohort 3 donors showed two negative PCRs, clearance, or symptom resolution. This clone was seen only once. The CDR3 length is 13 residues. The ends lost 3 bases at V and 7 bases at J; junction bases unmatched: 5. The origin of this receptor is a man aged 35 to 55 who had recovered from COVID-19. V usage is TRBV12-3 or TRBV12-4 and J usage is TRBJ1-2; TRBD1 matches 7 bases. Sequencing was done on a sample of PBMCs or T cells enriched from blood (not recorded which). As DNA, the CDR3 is TGTGCCAGCAGTTTTAACAGGGGAGGTGGCTACACCTTC. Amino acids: CASSFNRGGGYTF.